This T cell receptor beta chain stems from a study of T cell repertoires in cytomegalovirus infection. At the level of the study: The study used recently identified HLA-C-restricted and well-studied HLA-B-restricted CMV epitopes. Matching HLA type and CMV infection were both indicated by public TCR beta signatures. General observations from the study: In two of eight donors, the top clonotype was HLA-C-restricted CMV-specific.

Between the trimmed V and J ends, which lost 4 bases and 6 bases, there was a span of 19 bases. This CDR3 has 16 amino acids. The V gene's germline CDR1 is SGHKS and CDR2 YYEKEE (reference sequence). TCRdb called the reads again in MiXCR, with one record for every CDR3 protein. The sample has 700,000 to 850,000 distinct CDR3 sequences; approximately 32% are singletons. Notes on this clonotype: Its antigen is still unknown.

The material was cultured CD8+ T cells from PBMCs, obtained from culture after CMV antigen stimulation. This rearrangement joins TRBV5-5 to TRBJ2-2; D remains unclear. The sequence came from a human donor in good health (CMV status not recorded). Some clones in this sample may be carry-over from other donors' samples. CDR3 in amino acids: CASSPPDAVTAGELFF. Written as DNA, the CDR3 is TGTGCCAGCAGCCCGCCGGACGCGGTAACCGCCGGGGAGCTGTTTTTT.